The TCR beta chain under discussion was sequenced for a study of T cells in Graves' hyperthyroidism and ophthalmopathy. Study findings and constraints: Ophthalmopathy onset followed model prediction by a median about six months.

Regarding this clonotype: The antigen remains undetermined.

The CDR3 totals 15 residues. Losses at the gene ends were 0 bases for V and 5 bases for J; bases not matched to a gene: 6. The germline V gene has CDR1 MNHEY and CDR2 SVGAGI. Amplification yielded TCR beta CDR3 regions, with RNA transcripts as the source. HTBI primers were employed in a first-round RT-PCR of the TCR CDR3. TCRdb passed the multiplex PCR reads through MiXCR, listing each CDR3 protein once. Seen here are approximately 480,000 distinct CDR3 sequences, roughly 20% observed once, and the top ten hold more than 25%. This sequence was found in a man younger than 35 with Graves' hyperthyroidism. This chain links TRBV6-5 with TRBJ2-7, with TRBD1 identical over 8 bases. The specimen was blood. CDR3 DNA sequence: TGTGCCAGCAGTTACTCTTGGACAGGGAAAAACGAGCAGTACTTC. This codes for CASSYSWTGKNEQYF.